This is a list of T cell receptor beta chains from one sample in a study of response to subunit inactivated influenza vaccine. One entry per CDR3 protein results from TCRdb running MiXCR on the RT-PCR reads. This sample carries over 450,000 distinct CDR3 sequences, under 15% of them seen once, and the ten largest clones take around 14%. This specimen was PBMCs from blood, taken 45 days after vaccination. The receptor source for this set is a man over 45 who received an inactivated influenza vaccine. Both conserved end residues are part of each CDR3.

TRBV7-2 | CASSLVGRKQNTEAFF
TRBV11-2 | CASSVWGAGQETQYF
TRBV12-3/TRBV12-4 | CASSYSPLGEKLFF
TRBV29-1 | CSVEKVQGRRSYNEQFF
TRBV29-1 | CSVGYQLETQYF
TRBV12-3/TRBV12-4 | CASIRQMNTEAFF
TRBV2 | CASRKPGLAVLYEQYF
TRBV10-3 | CATKGEGDNQPQHF
TRBV12-3/TRBV12-4 | CASSPDRYQETQYF
TRBV12-3/TRBV12-4 | CASSYAATKRETQYF
TRBV6-2/TRBV6-3 | CASSYTAGSGEQYF
TRBV25-1 | CASSDASGSIREQFF
TRBV7-6 | CASSLGTGRRETQYF
TRBV3-1 | CASSLDASRREQYF
TRBV5-5 | CASSLQSGVGDTQYF
TRBV25-1 | CASTVNRGKGLDTGELFF
TRBV7-8 | CASSLVPGANSPLHF
TRBV5-6 | CASRPRLAGSDEQFF